This T cell receptor beta chain is drawn from a study of T cells expressing NK-cell markers (TCRdb year 2020). In the study overall: Three sorted T-cell subsets (CD3+CD56+NKG2C+, CD3+CD56+NKG2C- and CD3+CD56-NKG2C+) from about 8 donors had their TCR beta-chain repertoires profiled. Among the eight sequenced donors, only one was HCMV-seronegative, while the other seven were HCMV-seropositive. Randomly selected healthy volunteers, three men and five women, were used as the eight sequenced donors. Sequencing of the libraries produced 2 x 150 bp reads on Illumina HiSeq 2000/2500, MiSeq or NextSeq. Summary of the overall study and its limitations: It remained unclear whether the expanded NKG2C-expressing T cell clones were specific for HCMV antigens. In more than five donors, the dominant CD3+CD56+NKG2C+ clonotypes were found to rank among the top 10 CD8+ clonotypes and to make up roughly 1.0-7.5% of CD8+ T cells. Those dominant clonotypes were again the most abundant among CD3+CD56-NKG2C+ cells in a few donors, at roughly 25-60.1%.

Note on this clonotype: What antigen it recognizes has not been identified.

According to the germline V gene (reference sequence), CDR1 reads DFQATT and CDR2 reads SNEGSKA. There are 13 amino acids in the CDR3, from cysteine to phenylalanine inclusive. Only the protein is available. A commercial ELISA kit detecting HCMV-specific IgG in serum was used to determine HCMV serostatus. Ficoll density gradient centrifugation was used to isolate peripheral blood mononuclear cells from blood. The sequencer was an Illumina HiSeq 2000. TCR beta cDNA libraries were prepared using 5'RACE template switching, which introduced a universal primer site and unique molecular identifiers. Priming for cDNA synthesis came from the TCR beta constant segment, and two successive PCR amplification steps followed. In the source study's methods: MIGEC was used to demultiplex reads and group reads by UMI, and MiTCR was used to assemble and quantify clonotypes. To exclude erroneous sequences, only TCR cDNA sequences supported by at least two reads were retained. The tcR package was used for downstream repertoire analysis, and clonotypes were matched between fractions using CDR3 nucleotide sequence together with V segment. Antigen specificity was annotated against VDJdb with VDJmatch, allowing one amino acid substitution in CDR3. The reads, reprocessed by TCRdb, yield one row per CDR3 protein sequence and no DNA. TCRdb assigned the V and J calls; the authors' analysis was not used. The sample has some 410,000 distinct CDR3 sequences on record. 7.3% of the sample goes to the ten largest clones.

The chain joins TRBV20-1 to TRBJ2-1; as DNA is missing, the TRBD2 call by TCRdb cannot be tested. The sequenced material came from blood T cells: a sorted CD56 or NKG2C T cell subset, CD4+ or CD8+ T cells, or bulk PBMC T cells (not recorded which). This sequence was found in a woman aged 18-70 years in good health. This receptor carries the CDR3 CSARGDLVIEQFF.